This T cell receptor beta chain was retrieved from a study of post-analysis software for immune sequencing data. Study-wide context: Recorded disease courses covered relapsing-remitting, secondary progressive and progressive-relapsing multiple sclerosis. Some patients had no subtype annotation. The study, taken as a whole, reports: Relative to controls, patients had roughly five TRBV segments at higher frequency, with TRBV5-6, TRBV5-1 and TRBV20-1 among these. Controls showed significantly higher normalized Chao1 diversity than did multiple sclerosis patients.

Unique molecular identifiers were carried by the TCR beta cDNA libraries. TCRdb redid the calling of the PCR reads with MiXCR, one entry per CDR3 protein. In the table there are around 710,000 distinct CDR3 sequences, 40% to 55% of which are singletons. Concerning this clonotype itself: Antigen unknown.

CDR1 and CDR2 (germline): MNHNY, SVGAGI (reference sequence). The CDR3 loop spans 14 amino acids. V gave up 0 bases and J gave up 5 bases; unmatched junction bases: 2. This TCR came from a girl aged 5 to 17 with multiple sclerosis. This sequence joins TRBV6-6 and TRBJ2-7; the match to TRBD2 covers 9 bases. Sequenced input: blood. CDR3 residues: CASSYSSGRHEQYF. The CDR3 DNA follows: TGTGCCAGCAGTTACTCTAGCGGGAGACACGAGCAGTACTTC.